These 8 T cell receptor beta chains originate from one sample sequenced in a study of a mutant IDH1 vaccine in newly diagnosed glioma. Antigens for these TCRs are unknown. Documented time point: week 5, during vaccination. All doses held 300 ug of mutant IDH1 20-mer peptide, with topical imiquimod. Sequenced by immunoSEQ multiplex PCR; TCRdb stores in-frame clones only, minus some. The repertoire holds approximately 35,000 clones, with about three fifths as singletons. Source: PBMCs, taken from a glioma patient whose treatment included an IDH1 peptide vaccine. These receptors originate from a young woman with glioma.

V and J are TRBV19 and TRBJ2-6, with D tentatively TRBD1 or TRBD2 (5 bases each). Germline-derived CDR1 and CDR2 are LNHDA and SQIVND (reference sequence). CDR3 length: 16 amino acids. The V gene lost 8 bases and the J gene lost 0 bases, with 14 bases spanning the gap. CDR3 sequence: CASGDPTYSGANVLTF. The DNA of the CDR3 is TGTGCCAGTGGGGACCCTACTTACTCTGGGGCCAACGTCCTGACTTTC.

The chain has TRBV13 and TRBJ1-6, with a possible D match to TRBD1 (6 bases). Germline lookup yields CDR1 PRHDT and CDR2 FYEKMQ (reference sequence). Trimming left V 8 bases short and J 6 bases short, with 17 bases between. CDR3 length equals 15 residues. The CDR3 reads CASADRMQPNSPLHF. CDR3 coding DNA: TGTGCCAGCGCCGACAGGATGCAGCCTAATTCACCCCTCCACTTT.

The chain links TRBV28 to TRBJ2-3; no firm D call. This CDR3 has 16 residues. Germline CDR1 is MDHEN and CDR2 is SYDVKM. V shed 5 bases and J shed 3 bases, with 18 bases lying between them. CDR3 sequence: CASSLRTGEATDTQYF. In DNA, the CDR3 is TGTGCCAGCAGTCTCCGGACCGGAGAGGCGACAGATACGCAGTATTTT.

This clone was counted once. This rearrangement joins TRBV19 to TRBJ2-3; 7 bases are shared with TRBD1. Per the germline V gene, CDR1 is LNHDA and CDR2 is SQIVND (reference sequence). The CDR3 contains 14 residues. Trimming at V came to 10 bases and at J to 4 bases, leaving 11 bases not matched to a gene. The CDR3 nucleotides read TGTGCCACAGCGGCCCGAGGGGGCCCAGATACGCAGTATTTT. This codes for CATAARGGPDTQYF.

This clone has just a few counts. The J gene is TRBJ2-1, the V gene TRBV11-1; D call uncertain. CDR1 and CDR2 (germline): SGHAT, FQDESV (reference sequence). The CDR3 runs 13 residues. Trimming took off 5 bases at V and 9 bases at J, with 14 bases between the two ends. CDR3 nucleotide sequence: TGTGCCAGCAGCACCTCCCCCATTCCTGAGCAGTTCTTC. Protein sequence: CASSTSPIPEQFF.

The CDR3 is CASSPPTAWVENEQFF. The CDR3 DNA sequence: TGTGCCAGCTCACCCCCGACAGCATGGGTTGAAAATGAGCAGTTCTTC. J is TRBJ2-1 and V is TRBV18; possibly TRBD1 for D (5 bases). Per the germline V gene, CDR1 is KGHSH and CDR2 is LQKENI. Trimming stripped 3 bases from V and 7 bases from J, with 19 bases between. The CDR3 runs to 16 residues.

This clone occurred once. The chain's CDR3 is CASSLVPTAYGYTF. The CDR3 DNA follows: TGTGCCAGCAGCTTAGTCCCGACAGCCTATGGCTACACCTTC. The gene calls are TRBV7-2 and TRBJ1-2; D is perhaps TRBD1 (5 bases). Germline V CDR1 and CDR2: SGHTA, FQGNSA. V dropped 1 base and J dropped 4 bases, with 10 bases sitting between them. The CDR3 is 14 residues long. Filled out from reference TRBV7-2 and TRBJ1-2, the complete variable domain reads GAGVSQSPSNKVTEKGKDVELRCDPISGHTALYWYRQSLGQGLEFLIYFQGNSAPDKSGLPSDRFSAERTGGSVSTLTIQRTQQEDSAVYLCASSLVPTAYGYTFGSGTRLTVV.

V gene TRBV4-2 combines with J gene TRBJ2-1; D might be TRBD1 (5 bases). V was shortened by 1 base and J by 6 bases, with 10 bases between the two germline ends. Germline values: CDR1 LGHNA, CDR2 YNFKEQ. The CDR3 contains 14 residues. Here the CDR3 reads CASSQVGPGNEQFF. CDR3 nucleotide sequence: TGTGCCAGCAGCCAAGTGGGGCCGGGCAATGAGCAGTTCTTC.